This T cell receptor (beta chain) was captured by sequencing in a study of blood T cell repertoires in COVID-19. The wider study: Sites across the United States, Italy and Spain contributed samples from acute and convalescent COVID-19. The analysed material was cDNA or gDNA that came from T cells, B-cell-depleted T cells, or PBMCs.

In germline, CDR1 is GTSNPN, CDR2 SVGIG (reference sequence). The CDR3 has 12 residues. V dropped 3 bases and J dropped 8 bases, with 11 bases sitting between them. As originally analysed: Amplification of reference gene primers was used by the study to estimate nucleated cell counts. Sequencing was performed with immunoSEQ multiplex PCR; in TCRdb, only in-frame clones are kept and a portion is missing. That table gives V, J and clone size, and the DNA gave D and trimming. The sample consists of 75,000 or so clones, roughly 80% of them appearing once. The sample consisted of peripheral blood. The TCR comes from a woman older than 75 with acute or convalescent COVID-19. V and J are TRBV30 and TRBJ1-5, with D unresolved. CDR3 in DNA: TGTGCCTGGAGCCCTGGGCCGGAGCCCCAGCATTTT. This codes for CAWSPGPEPQHF.